What follows describes a single T cell receptor beta chain. The antigen is undetermined. Libraries were prepared by immunoSEQ multiplex PCR; TCRdb keeps only in-frame clonotypes and omits some of them. This table has about 33,000 clones, about four fifths appearing once. This specimen belongs to a study of T cells in localized non-small cell lung cancer. Whole-study findings and limits: T cell clonality was highest in uninvolved adjacent lung, above tumor.

Trimming took off 3 bases at V and 3 bases at J, with 14 bases between the two ends. The CDR3 totals 15 residues. Germline CDR1 KGHSH, CDR2 LQKENI. This chain uses TRBV18 with TRBJ1-2; D not resolved. Sequences were derived from peripheral blood, sampled before any cancer treatment. This TCR was recovered from a male donor older than 55 with stage III squamous cell lung carcinoma. The CDR3: CASSPQVRADYGYTF. The CDR3 nucleotides are TGTGCCAGCTCACCGCAGGTGAGGGCGGACTATGGCTACACCTTC.